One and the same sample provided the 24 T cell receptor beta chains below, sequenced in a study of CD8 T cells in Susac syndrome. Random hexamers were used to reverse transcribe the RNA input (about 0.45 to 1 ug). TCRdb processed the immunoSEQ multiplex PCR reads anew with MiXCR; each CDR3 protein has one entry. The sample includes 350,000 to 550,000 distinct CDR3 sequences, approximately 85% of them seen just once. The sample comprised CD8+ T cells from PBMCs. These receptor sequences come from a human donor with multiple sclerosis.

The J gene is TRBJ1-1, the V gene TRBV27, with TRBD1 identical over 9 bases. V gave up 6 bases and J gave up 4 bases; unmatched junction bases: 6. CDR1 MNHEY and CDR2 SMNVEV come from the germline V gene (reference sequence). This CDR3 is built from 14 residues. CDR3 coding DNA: TGTGCCAGCAGCATGGACAGGGGAGTCACTGAAGCTTTCTTT. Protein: CASSMDRGVTEAFF.

The CDR3 protein is CASSSEQVREAFF. In nucleotides, the CDR3 is TGTGCCAGCAGCTCCGAACAGGTACGGGAAGCTTTCTTT. The chain uses TRBV7-9 and TRBJ1-1; D is perhaps TRBD1 (5 bases). With 4 bases removed from V and 8 bases from J, the gap between germline ends came to 14 bases. Germline V CDR1 and CDR2: SEHNR, FQNEAQ (reference sequence). The CDR3 has 13 amino acids.

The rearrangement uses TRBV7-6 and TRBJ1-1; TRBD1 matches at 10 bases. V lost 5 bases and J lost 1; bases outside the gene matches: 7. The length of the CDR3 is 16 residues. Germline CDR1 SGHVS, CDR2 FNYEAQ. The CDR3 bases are TGTGCCAGCAGCACACGGACAGGGGGAGGGAACACTGAAGCTTTCTTT. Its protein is CASSTRTGGGNTEAFF.

The CDR3 region has the DNA TGTGCCAGCAGTTTTGGGACAGCAGGGAGGGAACTGTTTTTT. Translated, it gives CASSFGTAGRELFF. The chain is built from TRBV27 and TRBJ1-4; TRBD1 aligns across 7 bases. V lost 3 bases and J lost 12; bases outside the gene matches: 10. The CDR3 loop spans 14 amino acids. In germline, CDR1 is MNHEY, CDR2 SMNVEV (reference sequence). The whole variable domain, remainder taken from reference TRBV27 and TRBJ1-4, is EAQVTQNPRYLITVTGKKLTVTCSQNMNHEYMSWYRQDPGLGLRQIYYSMNVEVTDKGDVPEGYKVSRKEKRNFPLILESPSPNQTSLYFCASSFGTAGRELFFGSGTQLSVL.

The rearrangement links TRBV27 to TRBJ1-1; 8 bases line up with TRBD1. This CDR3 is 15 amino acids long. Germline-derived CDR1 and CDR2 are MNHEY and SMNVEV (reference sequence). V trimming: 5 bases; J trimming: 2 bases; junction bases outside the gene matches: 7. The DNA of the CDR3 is TGTGCCAGCAGTCAACCAGGGGGCCAAAACACTGAAGCTTTCTTT. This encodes CASSQPGGQNTEAFF.

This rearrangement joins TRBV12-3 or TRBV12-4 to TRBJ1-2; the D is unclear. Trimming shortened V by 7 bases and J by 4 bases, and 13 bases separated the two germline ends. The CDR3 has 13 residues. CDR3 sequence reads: CASNHGLLYGYTF. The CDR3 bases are TGTGCCAGCAATCACGGGCTCCTCTATGGCTACACCTTC.

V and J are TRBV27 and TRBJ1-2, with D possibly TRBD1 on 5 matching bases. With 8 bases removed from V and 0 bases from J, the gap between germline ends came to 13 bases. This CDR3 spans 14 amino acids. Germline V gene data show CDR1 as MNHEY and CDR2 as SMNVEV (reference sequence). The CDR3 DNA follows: TGTGCCAGCGGTTCTTGGACATCTAACTATGGCTACACCTTC. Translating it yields CASGSWTSNYGYTF.

In DNA form, the CDR3 reads TGCAGTGCGCCTATTTGGGACATGGAATACAATGAGCAGTTCTTC. Translation gives CSAPIWDMEYNEQFF. The chain combines TRBV20-1 with TRBJ2-1; the D gene is possibly TRBD1 (6 bases). Germline CDR1 DFQATT, CDR2 SNEGSKA (reference sequence). CDR3 size: 15 residues. Between the trimmed V and J ends, which lost 6 bases and 4 bases, there was a span of 19 bases.

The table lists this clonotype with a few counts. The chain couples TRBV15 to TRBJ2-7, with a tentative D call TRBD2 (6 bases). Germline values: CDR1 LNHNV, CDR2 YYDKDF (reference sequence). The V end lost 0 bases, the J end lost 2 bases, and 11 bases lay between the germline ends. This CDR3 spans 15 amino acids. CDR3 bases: TGTGCCACCAGCAGAGACGGGGGTTTAACCTACGAGCAGTACTTC. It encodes CATSRDGGLTYEQYF.

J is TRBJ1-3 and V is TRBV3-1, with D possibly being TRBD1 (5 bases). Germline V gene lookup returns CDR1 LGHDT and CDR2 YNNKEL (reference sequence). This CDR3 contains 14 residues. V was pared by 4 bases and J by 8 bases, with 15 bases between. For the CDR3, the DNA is TGTGCCAGCAGCCGGGAATTCCAGGGAGACACCATATATTTT. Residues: CASSREFQGDTIYF.

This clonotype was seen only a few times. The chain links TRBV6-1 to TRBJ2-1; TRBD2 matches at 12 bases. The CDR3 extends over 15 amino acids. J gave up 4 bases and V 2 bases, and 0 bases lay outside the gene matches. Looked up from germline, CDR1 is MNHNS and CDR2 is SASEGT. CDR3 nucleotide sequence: TGTGCCAGCAGTGAACTAGCGGGGGGGTACAATGAGCAGTTCTTC. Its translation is CASSELAGGYNEQFF.

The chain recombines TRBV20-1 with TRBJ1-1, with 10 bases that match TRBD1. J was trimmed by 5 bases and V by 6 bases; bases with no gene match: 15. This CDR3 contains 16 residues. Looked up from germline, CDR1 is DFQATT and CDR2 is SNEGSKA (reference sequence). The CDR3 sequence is CSASVTGGAYETEAFF. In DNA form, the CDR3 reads TGCAGTGCCTCTGTGACAGGGGGCGCTTATGAAACTGAAGCTTTCTTT.

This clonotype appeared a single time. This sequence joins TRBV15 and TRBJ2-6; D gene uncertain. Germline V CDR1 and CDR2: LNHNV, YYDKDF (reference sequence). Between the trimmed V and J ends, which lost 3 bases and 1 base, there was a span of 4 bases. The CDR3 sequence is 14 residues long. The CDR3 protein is CATSSGSGANVLTF. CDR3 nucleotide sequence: TGTGCCACCAGCAGCGGGTCTGGGGCCAACGTCCTGACTTTC.

The DNA for the CDR3 is TGTGCCAGCAGTTTAAACTGGGCAGGGCCGAGGCACGAGCAGTACTTC. Its translation is CASSLNWAGPRHEQYF. The V gene is TRBV28, the J gene TRBJ2-7; D is perhaps TRBD1 (5 bases). This CDR3 has 16 amino acids. V was cut by 2 bases and J by 5 bases, with 19 bases left in between. CDR1 MDHEN and CDR2 SYDVKM come from the germline V gene.

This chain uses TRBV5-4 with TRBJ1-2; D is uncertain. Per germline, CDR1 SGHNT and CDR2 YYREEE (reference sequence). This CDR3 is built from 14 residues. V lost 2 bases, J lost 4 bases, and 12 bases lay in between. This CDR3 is CASSFRGGSYGYTF. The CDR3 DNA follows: TGTGCCAGCAGCTTCCGTGGTGGCAGCTATGGCTACACCTTC.

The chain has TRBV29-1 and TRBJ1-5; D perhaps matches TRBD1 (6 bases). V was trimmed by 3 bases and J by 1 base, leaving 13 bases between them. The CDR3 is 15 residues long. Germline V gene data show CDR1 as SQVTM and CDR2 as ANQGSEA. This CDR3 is CSVDRQGKSNQPQHF. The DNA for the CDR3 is TGCAGCGTTGATAGGCAGGGGAAGAGCAATCAGCCCCAGCATTTT.

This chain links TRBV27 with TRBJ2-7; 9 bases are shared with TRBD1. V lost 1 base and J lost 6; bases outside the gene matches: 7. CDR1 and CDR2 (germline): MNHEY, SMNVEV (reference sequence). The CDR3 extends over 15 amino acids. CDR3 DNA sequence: TGTGCCAGCAGTTTATTAGGACAGGGGCAGGTCGAGCAGTACTTC. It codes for CASSLLGQGQVEQYF.

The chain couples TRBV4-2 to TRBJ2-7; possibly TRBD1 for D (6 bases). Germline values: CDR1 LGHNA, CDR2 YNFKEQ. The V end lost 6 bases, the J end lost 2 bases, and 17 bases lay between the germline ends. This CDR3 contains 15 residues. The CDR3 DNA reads TGTGCCAGCAGATTCATTTCCGGGACACCCTACGAGCAGTACTTC. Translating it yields CASRFISGTPYEQYF.

CDR3 bases: TGTGCCTGGAGTGGAACATTACATGGCTACACCTTC. This sequence encodes CAWSGTLHGYTF. The gene calls are TRBV30 and TRBJ1-2; no firm D call. The germline V gene encodes CDR1 GTSNPN and CDR2 SVGIG (reference sequence). This CDR3 is 12 amino acids long. V was trimmed by 1 base and J by 6 bases, leaving 9 bases between them.

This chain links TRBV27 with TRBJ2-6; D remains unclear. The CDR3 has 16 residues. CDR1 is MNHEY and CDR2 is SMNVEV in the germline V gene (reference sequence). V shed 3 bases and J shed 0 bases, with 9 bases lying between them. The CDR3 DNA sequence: TGTGCCAGCAGTTTTGGAACCGACTCTGGGGCCAACGTCCTGACTTTC. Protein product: CASSFGTDSGANVLTF.

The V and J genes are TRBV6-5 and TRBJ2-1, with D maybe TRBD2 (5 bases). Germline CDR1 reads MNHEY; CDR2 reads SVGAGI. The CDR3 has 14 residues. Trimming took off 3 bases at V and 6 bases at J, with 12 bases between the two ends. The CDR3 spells CASSYGGPGNEQFF. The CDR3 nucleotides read TGTGCCAGCAGTTATGGAGGCCCGGGCAATGAGCAGTTCTTC.

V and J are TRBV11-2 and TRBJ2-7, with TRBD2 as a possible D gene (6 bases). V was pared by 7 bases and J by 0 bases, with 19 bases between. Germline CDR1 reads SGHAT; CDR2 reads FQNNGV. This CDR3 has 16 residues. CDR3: CASIGVVEGLSYEQYF. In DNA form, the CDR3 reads TGTGCCAGCATTGGGGTCGTGGAGGGCCTCTCCTACGAGCAGTACTTC.

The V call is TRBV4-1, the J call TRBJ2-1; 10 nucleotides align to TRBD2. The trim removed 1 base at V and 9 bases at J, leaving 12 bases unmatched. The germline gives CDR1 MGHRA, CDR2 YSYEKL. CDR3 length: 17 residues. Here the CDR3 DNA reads TGCGCCAGCAGCCAAGGGGGAAGCGGGAGGGCACTGGTTGAGCAGTTCTTC. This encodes CASSQGGSGRALVEQFF.

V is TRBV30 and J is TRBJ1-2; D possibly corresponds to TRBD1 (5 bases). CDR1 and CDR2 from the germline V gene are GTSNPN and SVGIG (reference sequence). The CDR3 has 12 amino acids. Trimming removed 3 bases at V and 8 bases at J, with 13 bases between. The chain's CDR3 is CAWSATARGYTF. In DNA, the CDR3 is TGTGCCTGGAGCGCGACAGCGAGGGGCTACACCTTC. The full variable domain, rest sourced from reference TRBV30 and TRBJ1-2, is SQTIHQWPATLVQPVGSPLSLECTVEGTSNPNLYWYRQAAGRGLQLLFYSVGIGQISSEVPQNLSASRPQDRQFILSSKKLLLSDSGFYLCAWSATARGYTFGSGTRLTVV.